The TCR beta chain described here comes from a study of T cell responses to AZD1222 COVID-19 vaccine. About the study: Pooled samples include second doses given at about 4 or 12 weeks. Study conclusions and caveats: Among spike-specific TCRs, nearly half reportedly target unmutated variant regions. The donor cohort was predominantly white British with a female majority, and clonal diversity may have been underestimated. Spike was spanned by vaccine-associated CD4 TCRs, which were dominant at 160-218 and 743-854.

Trimming cost V 0 bases and J 3 bases; bases outside gene matches: 16. This CDR3 is 18 amino acids long. The germline CDR1 and CDR2 sequences are GTSNPN and SVGIG (reference sequence). The repertoire was sequenced with immunoSEQ multiplex PCR; TCRdb's copy has only in-frame clones and lacks some. The sample lists 90,000 to 150,000 clones; about 90% were seen once. A word on this clone: Its specificity is unknown.

This TCR was recovered from an adult in good health. This rearrangement joins TRBV30 to TRBJ1-1; TRBD1 matches 7 bases. The sample consisted of peripheral blood, taken on day 0 of AZD1222 vaccination. The CDR3 DNA follows: TGTGCCTGGAGTGTAGACAGGGTCAAAATCAAAGGGGACACTGAAGCTTTCTTT. Encoded protein: CAWSVDRVKIKGDTEAFF.